Listed here are 20 T cell receptor beta chains from one sample, sequenced in a study of T cells in women clearing cervical HPV infection. TCRdb's copy holds only in-frame clones and misses some; the assay was immunoSEQ multiplex PCR. The sample holds under 50,000 clones. The sample comprised blood buffy coat. Receptor source: a woman between 18 and 75 years old with a cervical HPV16 infection that either progressed to CIN3+ or cleared (not recorded which).

With regard to this clone: The read stops 3 residues short of the end of the CDR3; the missing end is completed from the germline J gene. The chain links TRBV18 to TRBJ2-2, with 7 bases matching TRBD1. Trimming removed 6 bases from V and 6 bases from J; junction bases left unmatched: 7. Germline V gene sequence: CDR1 KGHSH, CDR2 LQKENI. The CDR3 is made up of 14 amino acids. The covered CDR3 bases are TGTGCCAGCTCCCAGGAACAGGGGCCCGGGGAG. Amino acids: CASSQEQGPGE. The whole CDR3 sequence is CASSQEQGPGELFF.

The CDR3 here is CASTRGRGIQETQYF. The CDR3 bases that were read are TGTGCCAGCACCCGAGGGAGGGGAATCCAAGAGACC. The chain links TRBV18 to TRBJ2-5; TRBD2 matches at 7 bases. The read falls 3 residues short of the CDR3 end, and the missing part is taken from the germline J gene. This CDR3 has 15 residues. V lost 8 bases to trimming and J lost 1 base; unmatched junction nucleotides: 10. Germline CDR1 reads KGHSH; CDR2 reads LQKENI.

Regarding this clone: The CDR3 extends 3 residues past the end of the read, so its final part is completed from the germline J gene. The rearrangement uses TRBV5-6 and TRBJ2-7, with unresolved D. This CDR3 has 15 residues. Germline CDR1 is SGHDT and CDR2 is YYEEEE. Trimming took 2 bases from V and 6 from J, leaving 18 bases between them. The CDR3 sequence is CASSLWSASLAEQYF. Partial CDR3 DNA: TGTGCCAGCAGCTTATGGAGCGCTTCCCTCGCCGAG.

Concerning this clone itself: The read ends 3 residues early relative to the CDR3; the germline J gene fills the gap. V usage is TRBV28 and J usage is TRBJ1-3; TRBD1 matches at 7 bases. Germline loops: CDR1 MDHEN, CDR2 SYDVKM. The CDR3 totals 14 residues. J was trimmed by 0 bases and V by 11 bases; bases with no gene match: 7. The DNA read from the CDR3 is TGTGCCGGCCGGGACAGTATCTCTGGAAACACC. Residues: CAGRDSISGNT. The CDR3 reads in full as CAGRDSISGNTIYF.

Remarks on this clone: The read ends 3 residues before the CDR3 terminus; that terminus is restored from the germline J gene. The V and J genes are TRBV2 and TRBJ2-7, with 8 bases matching TRBD1. Per germline, CDR1 SNHLY and CDR2 FYNNEI. V was pared by 10 bases and J by 3 bases, with 20 bases of the junction left unmatched. The CDR3 has 17 amino acids. The DNA read from the CDR3 is TGTGCCACCAGACAGGGGTTATTCCGTCCCTCGGGCTACGAG. This translates into CATRQGLFRPSGYE. In full, the CDR3 reads CATRQGLFRPSGYEQYF.

CDR3 bases read: TGTGCCAGCAGTGAAGTGAGGGGTCTCCGCGAG. Translation: CASSEVRGLRE. The full CDR3 reads CASSEVRGLREQYF. The genes are TRBV6-1 and TRBJ2-7; D may match TRBD1 or TRBD2 (5 bases each). The DNA ends 3 residues before the CDR3 does, and the rest of the CDR3 is filled in from the germline J gene. The CDR3 sequence is 14 residues long. Germline CDR1 MNHNS, CDR2 SASEGT. V gave up 1 base and J gave up 6 bases, with 13 bases separating them.

With regard to this clone: The read ends 3 residues shy of where the CDR3 ends; the end is completed using the germline J gene. This chain connects TRBV5-4 to TRBJ1-2; D may be TRBD1 (6 bases). Looked up from germline, CDR1 is SGHNT and CDR2 is YYREEE (reference sequence). V was trimmed by 4 bases and J by 4 bases, leaving 20 bases between them. The CDR3 runs to 16 residues. The CDR3 is CASSDPTGGRGYGYTF. The DNA read from the CDR3 is TGTGCCAGCAGCGATCCGACAGGTGGCAGGGGCTATGGC.

In the case of this clone: The sequence runs out 3 residues before the end of the CDR3; the remainder is reconstructed from the germline J gene. The chain recombines TRBV5-1 with TRBJ2-7, with 10 bases that match TRBD1. Germline assignment: CDR1 SGHRS and CDR2 YFSETQ. The CDR3 is 15 residues long. V dropped 3 bases and J dropped 2; count of bases not matched to a gene: 5. The CDR3: CASSSGGTGAYEQYF. Partial CDR3 DNA: TGCGCCAGCAGCTCGGGGGGGACAGGGGCCTACGAG. The complete variable domain, with remaining parts taken from reference TRBV5-1 and TRBJ2-7, reads KAGVTQTPRYLIKTRGQQVTLSCSPISGHRSVSWYQQTPGQGLQFLFEYFSETQRNKGNFPGRFSGRQFSNSRSEMNVSTLELGDSALYLCASSSGGTGAYEQYFGPGTRLTVT.

Notes on this clone: The read falls 3 residues short of the CDR3 end, and the missing part is taken from the germline J gene. The chain joins TRBV7-9 to TRBJ2-3; 9 positions match TRBD2. Germline V CDR1 and CDR2: SEHNR, FQNEAQ (reference sequence). CDR3 length equals 12 residues. The part of the CDR3 DNA that was read is TGTGCCTTACGGACTAGCGTTGAGACG. Residues: CALRTSVET. The entire CDR3 reads CALRTSVETQYF.

Of note for this clone: Read sequence stops 3 residues before the CDR3 end, and the germline J gene provides the missing end. The chain carries TRBV10-3 and TRBJ2-2; 7 nucleotides match TRBD1. CDR3 size: 15 residues. Germline loops: CDR1 ENHRY, CDR2 SYGVKD. Trimming took 6 bases from V and 0 from J; bases not matched to a gene: 4. The CDR3 is CAIRVGQPNTGELFF. CDR3 DNA, as far as it was read: TGTGCCATCAGAGTGGGACAGCCGAACACCGGGGAG.

A word on this clone: Read data end 3 residues before the CDR3 end; the end is taken from the germline J gene. This chain connects TRBV10-3 to TRBJ1-6; D gene ambiguous. Trimming took 2 bases from V and 6 from J, leaving 14 bases between them. The CDR3 spans 16 residues. Germline V gives CDR1 ENHRY, CDR2 SYGVKD. This CDR3 is CAISEVAGIGNSPLHF. The covered CDR3 bases are TGTGCCATCAGTGAGGTGGCGGGGATAGGTAATTCACCC.

Note on this clone: The read gets to within 3 residues of the CDR3 end, and the germline J gene fills in the rest. The chain is built from TRBV18 and TRBJ2-1, with 14 bases matching TRBD2. This CDR3 has 18 amino acids. V lost 3 bases to trimming and J lost 5 bases; unmatched junction nucleotides: 9. The germline V gene encodes CDR1 KGHSH and CDR2 LQKENI. The CDR3 loop reads CASSPGTSGSSTHNEQFF. Incomplete CDR3 DNA: TGTGCCAGCTCACCTGGGACTAGCGGGAGCAGCACCCACAATGAG.

About this clone itself: The DNA ends 3 residues before the CDR3 does, and the rest of the CDR3 is filled in from the germline J gene. V is TRBV18 and J is TRBJ1-4; 11 nucleotides match TRBD1. CDR1 KGHSH and CDR2 LQKENI come from the germline V gene. CDR3 length equals 15 residues. Incomplete CDR3 DNA: TGTGCCAGTGGACAGGGGGCATCCGGGGCCAACGTA. It translates to CASGQGASGANV. The full-length CDR3 reads as CASGQGASGANVLFF.

In regard to this clone: The read comes to an end 3 residues before the CDR3 does, leaving the germline J gene to fill in the end. The chain employs TRBV30 and TRBJ1-2; a weak D match, TRBD1 (6 bases). Germline V CDR1 and CDR2: GTSNPN, SVGIG (reference sequence). This CDR3 is 14 amino acids long. The covered CDR3 bases are TGTGCCTGGAGCGAGGACAGTTTCTCCTACGAC. Its translation: CAWSEDSFSYD. The entire CDR3 protein is CAWSEDSFSYDYTF.

Concerning this clone: The read ends 3 residues shy of where the CDR3 ends; the end is completed using the germline J gene. The rearrangement joins TRBV28 to TRBJ2-1; no clear D gene. The germline V gene encodes CDR1 MDHEN and CDR2 SYDVKM. The CDR3 is made up of 11 amino acids. V was clipped by 6 bases and J by 5 bases, with 5 bases between them. CDR3 bases read: TGTGCCAGCAGGGCCAACAATGAG. This sequence encodes CASRANNE. The whole CDR3 protein reads CASRANNEQFF.

Details on this clone: The CDR3 is cut off 3 residues early in the read; its end comes from the germline J gene. V and J are TRBV7-2 and TRBJ2-1, with D hard to call. From germline, CDR1 is SGHTA and CDR2 FQGNSA. The CDR3 is 15 residues long. The V end lost 1 base, the J end lost 5 bases, and 12 bases lay between the germline ends. Here the CDR3 reads CASSLVGSPNNEQFF. CDR3 DNA (partial): TGTGCCAGCAGCTTAGTGGGCAGTCCCAACAATGAG.

Details on this clone: The CDR3 is cut off 3 residues early in the read; its end comes from the germline J gene. Within the sample, other DNA sequences also encode this same CDR3. The V call is TRBV7-7, the J call TRBJ1-2; 8 nucleotides agree with TRBD1. Germline V gene lookup returns CDR1 SSHAT and CDR2 FNYEAQ (reference sequence). This CDR3 spans 15 amino acids. CDR3 bases read: TGTGCCAGCAGCCTAGGACAGGGAAGCACAGATACC. Its protein product is CASSLGQGSTDT. The whole CDR3 is CASSLGQGSTDTYTF.

With respect to this clone: The CDR3 is cut off 3 residues early in the read; its end comes from the germline J gene. This chain connects TRBV18 to TRBJ1-2; 7 nucleotides align to TRBD1. The germline V gene encodes CDR1 KGHSH and CDR2 LQKENI. V dropped 4 bases and J dropped 3; count of bases not matched to a gene: 2. The CDR3 is 13 residues long. CDR3 protein: CASSRGQDYGYTF. The DNA read from the CDR3 is TGTGCCAGCTCACGCGGACAGGACTATGGC.

In the case of this clone: The CDR3 is cut off 3 residues early in the read; its end comes from the germline J gene. V is TRBV5-6 and J is TRBJ1-1; TRBD1 matches 7 bases. Germline trimming cut 4 bases from V and 1 base from J; bases unmatched to any gene: 7. This CDR3 is built from 15 residues. From germline, CDR1 is SGHDT and CDR2 YYEEEE. This chain's CDR3 is CASSQLTGWNTEAFF. Incomplete CDR3 DNA: TGTGCCAGCAGCCAATTGACAGGGTGGAACACTGAA.

Turning to this clone: The read ends 3 residues early relative to the CDR3; the germline J gene fills the gap. The chain is built from TRBV19 and TRBJ2-7, with a weak D call TRBD1 (5 bases). V shed 2 bases and J shed 1 base, with 9 bases lying between them. Germline CDR1 is LNHDA and CDR2 is SQIVND (reference sequence). The CDR3 sequence is 14 residues long. The DNA read from the CDR3 is TGTGCCAGTAGTATATCAGGGTTTTCCTACGAG. Its protein product is CASSISGFSYE. In full, the CDR3 is CASSISGFSYEQYF.